These T cell receptor beta chains were read from a single sample in a study of T cells in Graves' hyperthyroidism and ophthalmopathy. From the multiplex PCR reads, TCRdb called clonotypes with MiXCR, one entry per CDR3 protein. The table records under 450,000 distinct CDR3 sequences, approximately 15% of them present only once. The sequencing input was blood. Receptor source: a woman between 18 and 30 years old with Graves' hyperthyroidism. Each CDR3 is given with its conserved first and last residue. The D gene is left open where the match is weak. Clone size, where shown, is once, few, many, or a class for clones that have expanded.

TRBV9	TRBD2	many	TRBJ2-1	TGTGCCAGCAGCCCACGGACTAGCGGGAGGGCCATCAATGAGCAGTTCTTC	CASSPRTSGRAINEQFF
TRBV7-6	.	few	TRBJ2-5	TGTGCCAGCAGCCCCGTAGGGACCCAGTACTTC	CASSPVGTQYF
TRBV7-6	.	many	TRBJ1-2	TGTGCCAGCAGCCTCCGTGCGGCAGACGGCTACACCTTC	CASSLRAADGYTF
TRBV6-1	TRBD2	few	TRBJ2-3	TGTGCCAGCTACAGTTATTCACCTAGCGGGGTAACAGATACGCAGTATTTT	CASYSYSPSGVTDTQYF
TRBV30	TRBD1	few	TRBJ1-5	TGTGCCTGGAGCGCGGGACAGGGACATCAGCCCCAGCATTTT	CAWSAGQGHQPQHF
TRBV19	TRBD1	.	TRBJ1-5	TGTGCCAGTAGTATCGGAACAGGGGGCAAGCAGCCCCAGCATTTT	CASSIGTGGKQPQHF
TRBV18	.	many	TRBJ2-1	TGTGCCAGCTCACGAGGACGGGCTGCGGAGCAGTTCTTC	CASSRGRAAEQFF
TRBV6-1	.	.	TRBJ1-4	TGTGCCAGCAGTGACAGGAAGAACTTTTATGAAAAACTGTTTTTT	CASSDRKNFYEKLFF
TRBV18	.	many	TRBJ2-7	TGTGCCAGCTGGGGCAGGGAGGCCTACGAGCAGTACTTC	CASWGREAYEQYF
TRBV7-2	.	many	TRBJ1-2	TGTGCCAGCACCCGCGCGCCATTAGGGAACAACTATGGCTACACCTTC	CASTRAPLGNNYGYTF